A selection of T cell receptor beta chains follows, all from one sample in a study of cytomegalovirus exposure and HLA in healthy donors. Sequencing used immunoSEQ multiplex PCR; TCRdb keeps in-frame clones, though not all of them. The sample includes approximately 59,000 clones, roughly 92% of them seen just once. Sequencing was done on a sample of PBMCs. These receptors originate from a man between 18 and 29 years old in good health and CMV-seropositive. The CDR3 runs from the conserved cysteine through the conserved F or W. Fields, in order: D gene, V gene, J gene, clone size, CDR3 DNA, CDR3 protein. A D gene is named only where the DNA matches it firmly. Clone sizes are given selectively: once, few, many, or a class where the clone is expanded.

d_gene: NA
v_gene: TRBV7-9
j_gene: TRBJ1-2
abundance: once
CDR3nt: TGTGCCAGCAGTCCCGGGACTTCTCGTGGCTACACCTTC
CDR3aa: CASSPGTSRGYTF

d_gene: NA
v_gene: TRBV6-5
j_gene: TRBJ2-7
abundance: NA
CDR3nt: TGTGCCAGCAGGAAGCAGGGATTGTCTAACGAGCAGTACTTC
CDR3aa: CASRKQGLSNEQYF

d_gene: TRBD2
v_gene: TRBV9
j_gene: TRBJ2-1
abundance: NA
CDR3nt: TGTGCCAGCAGCGTAGAACTAGCGGGATTGAATGAGCAGTTCTTC
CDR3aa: CASSVELAGLNEQFF

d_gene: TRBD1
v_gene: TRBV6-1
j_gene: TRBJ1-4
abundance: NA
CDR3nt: TGTGCCAGCAGGGAAACAGGGGGCATTGAAAAACTGTTTTTT
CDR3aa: CASRETGGIEKLFF

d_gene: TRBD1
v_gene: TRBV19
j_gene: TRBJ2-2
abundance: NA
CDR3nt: TGTGCCAGTAGTAACATCCGGGACAGGGTTAACACCGGGGAGCTGTTTTTT
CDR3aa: CASSNIRDRVNTGELFF

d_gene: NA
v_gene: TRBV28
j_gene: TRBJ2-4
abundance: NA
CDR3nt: TGTGCCAGCAGTAGCAGGGCCAAAAACATTCAGTACTTC
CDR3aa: CASSSRAKNIQYF

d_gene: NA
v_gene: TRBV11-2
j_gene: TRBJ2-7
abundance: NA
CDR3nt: TGTGCCAGCAGCTGGGGGGACAGCGGATCCTACGAGCAGTACTTC
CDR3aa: CASSWGDSGSYEQYF

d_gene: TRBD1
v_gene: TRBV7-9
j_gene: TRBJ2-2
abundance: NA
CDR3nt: TGTGCCAGCAGCTTCGGACAGGGTCGAAACACCGGGGAGCTGTTTTTT
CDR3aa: CASSFGQGRNTGELFF

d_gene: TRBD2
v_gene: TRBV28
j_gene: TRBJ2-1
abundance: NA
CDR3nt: TGTGCCAGCAGAACCGAGCGGGAGTTTCCGTTCTTC
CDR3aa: CASRTEREFPFF

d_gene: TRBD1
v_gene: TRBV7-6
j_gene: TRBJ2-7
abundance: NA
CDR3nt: TGTGCCAGCAGCATAACCGGGACAGGGGACTACGAGCAGTACTTC
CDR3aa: CASSITGTGDYEQYF

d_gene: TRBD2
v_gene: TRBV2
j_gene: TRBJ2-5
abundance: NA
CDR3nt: TGTGCCAGCACGGGAGGGGAGACCCAGTACTTC
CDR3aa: CASTGGETQYF

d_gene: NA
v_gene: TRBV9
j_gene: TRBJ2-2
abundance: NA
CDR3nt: TGTGCCAGCAGGAGCGGGTTGAACACCGGGGAGCTGTTTTTT
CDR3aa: CASRSGLNTGELFF

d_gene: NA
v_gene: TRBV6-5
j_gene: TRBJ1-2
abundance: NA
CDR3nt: TGTGCCAGCAGTTACTATGAGGATTACACCTTC
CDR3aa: CASSYYEDYTF

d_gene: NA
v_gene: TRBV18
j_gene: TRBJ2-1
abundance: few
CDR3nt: TGTGCCAGCTCAGCGCTCTCGAAAAGCTCCTACAATGAGCAGTTCTTC
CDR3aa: CASSALSKSSYNEQFF

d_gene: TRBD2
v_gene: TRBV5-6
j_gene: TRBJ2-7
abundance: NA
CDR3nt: TGTGCCAGCAGCTTGGGGGCGGCTAACGGGAGGAAAGAACAGTACTTC
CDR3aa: CASSLGAANGRKEQYF

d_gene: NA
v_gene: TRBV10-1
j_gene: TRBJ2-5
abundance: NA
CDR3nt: TGCGCCAGCAGTGAGTCCCGGGGTCGGGAGACCCAGTACTTC
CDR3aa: CASSESRGRETQYF

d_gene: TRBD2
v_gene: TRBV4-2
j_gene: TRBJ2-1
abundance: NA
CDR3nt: TGTGCCAGCAGCCAGCCCGGGACTAGGGACGGTGAGCAGTTCTTC
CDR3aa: CASSQPGTRDGEQFF

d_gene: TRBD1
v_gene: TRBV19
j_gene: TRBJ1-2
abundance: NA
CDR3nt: TGTGCCAGTAGTACTCAGACAGGGGCCGACTATGGCTACACCTTC
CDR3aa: CASSTQTGADYGYTF

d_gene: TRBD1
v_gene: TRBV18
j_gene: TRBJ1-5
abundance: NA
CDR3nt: TGTGCCAGCTCACTACTGGGACAGCATAGCAATCAGCCCCAGCATTTT
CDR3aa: CASSLLGQHSNQPQHF

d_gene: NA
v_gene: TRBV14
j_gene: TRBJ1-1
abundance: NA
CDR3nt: TGTGCCAGCAGCCCCTATATTACCGGGAACACTGAAGCTTTCTTT
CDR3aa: CASSPYITGNTEAFF

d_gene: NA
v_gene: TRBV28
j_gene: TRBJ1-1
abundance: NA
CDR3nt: TGTGCCAGCATCGGGGGGGGCGCTACTGAAGCTTTCTTT
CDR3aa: CASIGGGATEAFF

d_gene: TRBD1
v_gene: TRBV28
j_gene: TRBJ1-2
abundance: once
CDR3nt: TGTGCCAGCAGTGCCGGGACAGGGAACTATGGCTACACCTTC
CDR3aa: CASSAGTGNYGYTF

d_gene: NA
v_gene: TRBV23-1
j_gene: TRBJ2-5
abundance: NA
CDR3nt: TGCGCCAGCAGTCAATCGTTTACAAGAAAAGAGACCCAGTACTTC
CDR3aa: CASSQSFTRKETQYF

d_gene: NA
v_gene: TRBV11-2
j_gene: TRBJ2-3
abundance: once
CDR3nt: TGTGCCAGCAGCTCATCCCGACTACGCCCTGAAACAGATACGCAGTATTTT
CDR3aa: CASSSSRLRPETDTQYF

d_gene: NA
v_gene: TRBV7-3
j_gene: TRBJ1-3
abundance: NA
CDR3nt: TGTGCCAGCAGCTTCCCCTACAGGCTAACCTCTGGAAACACCATATATTTT
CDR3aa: CASSFPYRLTSGNTIYF

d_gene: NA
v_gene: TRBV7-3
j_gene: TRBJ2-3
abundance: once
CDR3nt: TGTGCCAGCAGCCTTAGCGGCCGAGGGGCAGATACGCAGTATTTT
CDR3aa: CASSLSGRGADTQYF

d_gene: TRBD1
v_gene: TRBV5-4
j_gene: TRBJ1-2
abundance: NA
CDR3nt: TGTGCCAGCAGCTCCTCACAGGGGGCAGGGAGCGGCTACACCTTC
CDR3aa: CASSSSQGAGSGYTF

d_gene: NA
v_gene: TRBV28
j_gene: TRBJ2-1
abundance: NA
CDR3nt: TGTGCCAGCAGTTTAGAGCAGGCGGGATATAATGAGCAGTTCTTC
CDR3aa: CASSLEQAGYNEQFF

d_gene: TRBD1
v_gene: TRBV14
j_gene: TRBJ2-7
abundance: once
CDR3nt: TGTGCCAGCAGCCAACCTACAGTGACAGGGCTCTACGAGCAGTACTTC
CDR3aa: CASSQPTVTGLYEQYF

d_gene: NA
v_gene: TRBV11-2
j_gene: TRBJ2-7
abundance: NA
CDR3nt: TGTGCCAGCAGCTACAGGGCCAGTTACGAGCAGTACTTC
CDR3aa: CASSYRASYEQYF

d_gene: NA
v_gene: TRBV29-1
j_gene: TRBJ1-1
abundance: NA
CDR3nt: TGCAGCGTTGCTCACAGAGGGTGGGGGAACACTGAAGCTTTCTTT
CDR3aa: CSVAHRGWGNTEAFF

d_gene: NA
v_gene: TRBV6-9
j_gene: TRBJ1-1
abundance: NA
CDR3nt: TGTGCCAGCAGTTTAACTGAAGCTTTCTTT
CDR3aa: CASSLTEAFF

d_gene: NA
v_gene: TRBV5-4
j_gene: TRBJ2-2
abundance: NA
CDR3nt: TGTGCCAGCAGCCGCATAGTGGCGGCGACCGGGGAGCTGTTTTTT
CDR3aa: CASSRIVAATGELFF

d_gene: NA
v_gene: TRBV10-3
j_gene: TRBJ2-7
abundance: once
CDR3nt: TGTGCCATCCTGAGGGATTTGGACTACGAGCAGTACTTC
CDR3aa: CAILRDLDYEQYF

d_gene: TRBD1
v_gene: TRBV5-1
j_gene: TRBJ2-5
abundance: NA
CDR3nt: TGCGCCAGCAGCCATGGACAGGGCCCACAAGAGACCCAGTACTTC
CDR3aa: CASSHGQGPQETQYF

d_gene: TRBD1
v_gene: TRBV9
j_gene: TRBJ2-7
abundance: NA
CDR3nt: TGTGCCAGCAGCGTAGGGGGACAGGTCTCCTACGAGCAGTACTTC
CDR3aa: CASSVGGQVSYEQYF

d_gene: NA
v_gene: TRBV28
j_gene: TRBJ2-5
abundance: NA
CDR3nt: TGTGCCAGCGCACAGGGGGGGGAGGGGGAGACCCAGTACTTC
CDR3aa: CASAQGGEGETQYF

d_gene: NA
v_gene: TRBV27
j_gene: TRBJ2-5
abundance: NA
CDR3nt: TGTGCCAGCTACGGATTTGGGCAGGGTAGGAGAGAGACCCAGTACTTC
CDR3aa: CASYGFGQGRRETQYF

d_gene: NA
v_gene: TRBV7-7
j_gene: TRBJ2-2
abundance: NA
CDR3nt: TGTGCTAGCAGCCAGAACTACGGGGAGCTGTTTTTT
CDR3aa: CASSQNYGELFF

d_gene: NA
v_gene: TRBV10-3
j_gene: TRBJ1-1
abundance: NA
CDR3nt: TGTGCCATCAGGGGATCTGACAGTAGTCCAACTGAAGCTTTCTTT
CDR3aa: CAIRGSDSSPTEAFF

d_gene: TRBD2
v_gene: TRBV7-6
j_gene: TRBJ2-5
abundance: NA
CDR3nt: TGTGCCAGCGGGGGCAGCGGGAGGGATGCAGAGACCCAGTACTTC
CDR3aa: CASGGSGRDAETQYF

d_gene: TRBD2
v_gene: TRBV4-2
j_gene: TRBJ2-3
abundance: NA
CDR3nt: TGTGCCAGCAGCCCATTAGCGGGAGGGCCCCCCACAGATACGCAGTATTTT
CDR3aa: CASSPLAGGPPTDTQYF

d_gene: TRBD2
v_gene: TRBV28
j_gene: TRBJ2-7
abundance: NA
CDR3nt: TGTGCCAGCAGTCCTTGGACTAGCGGGATGGGCGAGCAGTACTTC
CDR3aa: CASSPWTSGMGEQYF

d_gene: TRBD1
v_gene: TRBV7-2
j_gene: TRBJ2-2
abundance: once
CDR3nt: TGTGCCAGCAGCTTAGGCGTGGGACAGGGGCCGAACACCGGGGAGCTGTTTTTT
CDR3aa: CASSLGVGQGPNTGELFF

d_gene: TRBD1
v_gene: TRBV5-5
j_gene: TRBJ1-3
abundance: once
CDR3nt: TGTGCCAGCAGCTTGGACAGGGGGACCTCTGGAAACACCATATATTTT
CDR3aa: CASSLDRGTSGNTIYF

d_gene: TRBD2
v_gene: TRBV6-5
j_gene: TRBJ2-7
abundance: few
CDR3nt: TGTGCCAGCACCCCGGGACTAGCTCCCTACGAGCAGTACTTC
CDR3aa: CASTPGLAPYEQYF

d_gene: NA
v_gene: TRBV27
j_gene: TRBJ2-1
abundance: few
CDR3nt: TGTGCCAGCAGTTTCTTTGCGGCGGCCTACAATGAGCAGTTCTTC
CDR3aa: CASSFFAAAYNEQFF

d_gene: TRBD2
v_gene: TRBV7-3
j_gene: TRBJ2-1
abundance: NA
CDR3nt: TGTGCCAGCAGCTCCCCAATAGCGGGAGGAGACAATGAGCAGTTCTTC
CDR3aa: CASSSPIAGGDNEQFF

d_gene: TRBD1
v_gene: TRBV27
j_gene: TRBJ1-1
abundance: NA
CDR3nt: TGTGCCAGCAGAGAACAGGGGGAAACTGAAGCTTTCTTT
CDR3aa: CASREQGETEAFF

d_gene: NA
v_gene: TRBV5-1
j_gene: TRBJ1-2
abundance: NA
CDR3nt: TGCGCCAGCAGCCCGAAAGGGGGGGTGGACTCCTACACCTTC
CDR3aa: CASSPKGGVDSYTF

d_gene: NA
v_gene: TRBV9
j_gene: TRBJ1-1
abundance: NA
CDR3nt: TGTGCCAGCAGCGTAGGTGGAGGTGGGGACACTGAAGCTTTCTTT
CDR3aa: CASSVGGGGDTEAFF

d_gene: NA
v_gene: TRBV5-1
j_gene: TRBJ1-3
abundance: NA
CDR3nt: TGCGCCAGCAGCTCCCAGACGGGGAGCTCTGGAAACACCATATATTTT
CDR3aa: CASSSQTGSSGNTIYF

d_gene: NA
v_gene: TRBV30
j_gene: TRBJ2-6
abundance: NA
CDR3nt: TGTGCCTGGGCTACTGGGGCCAACGTCCTGACTTTC
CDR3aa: CAWATGANVLTF

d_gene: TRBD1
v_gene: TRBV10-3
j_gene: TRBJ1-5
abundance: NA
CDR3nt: TGTGCCATCAGTCCAAGGACAGGTCCTGATCAACCCCAGCATTTT
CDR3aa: CAISPRTGPDQPQHF

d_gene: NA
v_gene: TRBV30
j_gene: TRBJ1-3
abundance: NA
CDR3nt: TGTGCCTGGCTAGTCCGCAGCTCGGGGAACACCATATATTTT
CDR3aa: CAWLVRSSGNTIYF

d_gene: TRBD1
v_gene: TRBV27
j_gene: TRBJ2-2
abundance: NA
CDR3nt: TGTGCCAGCAGTAGCAGGGGGACCGGGGAGCTGTTTTTT
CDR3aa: CASSSRGTGELFF

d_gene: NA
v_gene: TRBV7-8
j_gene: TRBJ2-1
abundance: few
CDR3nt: TGTGCCAGCAGCTTAGCGAGCTACTACAATGAGCAGTTCTTC
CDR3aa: CASSLASYYNEQFF

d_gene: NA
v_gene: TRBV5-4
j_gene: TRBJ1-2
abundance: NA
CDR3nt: TGTGCCAGCAGCTTGCTGGAGTCGAATGGCTACACCTTC
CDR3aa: CASSLLESNGYTF

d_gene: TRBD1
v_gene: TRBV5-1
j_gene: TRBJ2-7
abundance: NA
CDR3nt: TGCGCCAGCACACGGGACAGCAAGCAGTACTTC
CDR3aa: CASTRDSKQYF